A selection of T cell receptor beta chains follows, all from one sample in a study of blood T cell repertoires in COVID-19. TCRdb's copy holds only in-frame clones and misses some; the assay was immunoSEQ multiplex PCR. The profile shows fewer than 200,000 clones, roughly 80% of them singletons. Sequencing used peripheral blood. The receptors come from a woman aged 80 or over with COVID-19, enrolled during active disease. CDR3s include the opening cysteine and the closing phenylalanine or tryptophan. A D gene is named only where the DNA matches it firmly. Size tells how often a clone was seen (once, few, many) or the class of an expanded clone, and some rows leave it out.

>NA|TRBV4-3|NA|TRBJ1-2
TGCGCCAGCAGCCAAGTCCACAGTCGTTCCGAGTATGGCTACACCTTC
CASSQVHSRSEYGYTF
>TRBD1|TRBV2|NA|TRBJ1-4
TGTGCCAGCAGTGCAGGCAGGGGGAATGAAAAACTGTTTTTT
CASSAGRGNEKLFF
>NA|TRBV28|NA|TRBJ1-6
TGTGCCAGCGATCGGGTTTCCTATAATTCACCCCTCCACTTT
CASDRVSYNSPLHF
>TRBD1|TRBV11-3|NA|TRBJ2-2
TGTGCCAGCAGCTTCGATTCCGGACAGGGCAGCAACACCGGGGAGCTGTTTTTT
CASSFDSGQGSNTGELFF
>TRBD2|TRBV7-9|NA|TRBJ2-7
TGTGCCAGCAGCTTCTCGACTAGCGGGGGATACGAGCAGTACTTC
CASSFSTSGGYEQYF
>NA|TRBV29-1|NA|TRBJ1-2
TGCAGCGTTGAAGATCGGGGAACCGCGGGGGGCTACACCTTC
CSVEDRGTAGGYTF
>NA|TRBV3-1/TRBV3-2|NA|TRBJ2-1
TGTGCCAGCAGCCAAGATGCAGCGGCGGGTTACAATGAGCAGTTCTTC
CASSQDAAAGYNEQFF
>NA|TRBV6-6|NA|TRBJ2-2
TGTGCCAGCGAATTGGGGGGAGTAGGAACCGGGGAGCTGTTTTTT
CASELGGVGTGELFF
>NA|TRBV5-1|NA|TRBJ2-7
TGCGCCAGCAGCCCCCGTGCGGGGAGCGAGCAGTACTTC
CASSPRAGSEQYF
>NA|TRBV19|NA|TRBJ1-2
TGTGCCAGTAGTACCCTCTGGGGGCAGGCCGAGGTCTATGGCTACACCTTC
CASSTLWGQAEVYGYTF
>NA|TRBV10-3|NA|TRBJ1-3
TGTGCCATCAGTGGACAGTCTGGAAACACCATATATTTT
CAISGQSGNTIYF
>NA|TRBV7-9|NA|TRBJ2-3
TGTGCCAGCAGCCACGGGGCGGGGTTGGTTACGCAGTATTTT
CASSHGAGLVTQYF
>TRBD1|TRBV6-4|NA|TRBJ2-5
TGTGCCAGCAGCACACCGGGACAGAAGACCCAGTACTTC
CASSTPGQKTQYF
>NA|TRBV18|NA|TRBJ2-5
TGTGCCAGCTCACCTCCGGGGGAGACCCAGTACTTC
CASSPPGETQYF
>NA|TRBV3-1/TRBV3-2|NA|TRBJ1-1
TGTGCCAGCAGCAATTGGATGCAGGGGAACACTGAAGCTTTCTTT
CASSNWMQGNTEAFF
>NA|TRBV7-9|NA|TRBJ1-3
TGTGCCAGCAGCTCTGGAGGGTATGAAAACACCATATATTTT
CASSSGGYENTIYF
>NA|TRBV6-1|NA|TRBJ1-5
TGTGCCAGCAGTGAAACGGTTGGGCAGATCAATCAGCCCCAGCATTTT
CASSETVGQINQPQHF
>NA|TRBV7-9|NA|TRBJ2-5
TGTGCCAGCAGCTTAGGATCGACTTTCCAAGAGACCCAGTACTTC
CASSLGSTFQETQYF
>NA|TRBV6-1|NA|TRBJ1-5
TGTGCCAGCAGTGGAGGTTTTGGTGTACAGGACCTAGGGGCCCAGCATTTT
CASSGGFGVQDLGAQHF
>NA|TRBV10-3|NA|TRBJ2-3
TGTGCCATCAGTGACGGGTCGGATACGCAGTATTTT
CAISDGSDTQYF
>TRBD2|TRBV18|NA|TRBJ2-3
TGTGCCAGCTCACCACCACTAGCGGGAACAGATACGCAGTATTTT
CASSPPLAGTDTQYF
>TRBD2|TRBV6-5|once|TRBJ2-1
TGTGCCAGCGCTAGCGGGACCCCCCGTGAGCAGTTCTTC
CASASGTPREQFF
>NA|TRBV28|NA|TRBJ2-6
TGTGCCAGCAGTTCCAACTTGGGGGCCTCTGGGGCCAACGTCCTGACTTTC
CASSSNLGASGANVLTF
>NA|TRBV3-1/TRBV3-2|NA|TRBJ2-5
TGTGCCAGCAGCCGGGGCGGGGGCTGGGGGGAGACCCAGTACTTC
CASSRGGGWGETQYF
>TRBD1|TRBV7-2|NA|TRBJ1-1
TGTGCCAGCAGCTTAGGGGGCTACAGGGGTAACACTGAAGCTTTCTTT
CASSLGGYRGNTEAFF
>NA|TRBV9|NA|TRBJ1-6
TGTGCCAGCAGCGTAGGAGGGGGTGATTCACCCCTCCACTTT
CASSVGGGDSPLHF
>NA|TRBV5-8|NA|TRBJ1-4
TGTGCCAGCAGCTGGGGGGTAGCAACTAATGAAAAACTGTTTTTT
CASSWGVATNEKLFF
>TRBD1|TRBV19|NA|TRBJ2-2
TGTGCCAGTAGTAAGAGGGGGCTGGACACCGGGGAGCTGTTTTTT
CASSKRGLDTGELFF
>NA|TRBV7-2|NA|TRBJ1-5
TGTGCCAGCAGCTTAGTCAGATTCAATCAGCCCCAGCATTTT
CASSLVRFNQPQHF
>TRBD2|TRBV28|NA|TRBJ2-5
TGTGCCAGCAGTCCCATAGCAGGGACTAGCGGGAGCGGGGAGACCCAGTACTTC
CASSPIAGTSGSGETQYF
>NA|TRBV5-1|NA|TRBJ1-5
TGCGCCAGCAGCCCGGGGGGGGGCAATCAGCCCCAGCATTTT
CASSPGGGNQPQHF
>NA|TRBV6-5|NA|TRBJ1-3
TGTGCCAGCAGTTACTCAGCGGGGTCTGGAAACACCATATATTTT
CASSYSAGSGNTIYF
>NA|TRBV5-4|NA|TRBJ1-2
TGTGCCAGCAGTCTGGAGTTCTATGGCTACACCTTC
CASSLEFYGYTF
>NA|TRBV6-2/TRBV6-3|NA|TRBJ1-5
TGTGCCAGCAGTTACTCTCCCCAACAGGGAAATCATGGCAATCAGCCCCAGCATTTT
CASSYSPQQGNHGNQPQHF
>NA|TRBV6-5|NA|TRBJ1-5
TGTGCCAGCAGGGGGGGAAGCAATCAGCCCCAGCATTTT
CASRGGSNQPQHF
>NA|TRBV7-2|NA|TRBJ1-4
TGTGCCAGCAGCTTGCAGGGGAGTGGGGGTGAAAAACTGTTTTTT
CASSLQGSGGEKLFF